This T cell receptor (beta chain) was obtained from a study of control samples from healthy donors and cancer patients. CDR3 length: 13 amino acids. CDR1 and CDR2 (germline): SGHTA, FQGNSA. Trimming pared 5 bases from V and 0 bases from J, leaving 8 bases between. TCRdb's copy holds only in-frame clones and misses some; the assay was immunoSEQ multiplex PCR. The sample holds about 110,000 clones, around four fifths seen once. The specimen was blood. This chain uses TRBV7-2 with TRBJ2-7, with D hard to call. This receptor was obtained from a woman aged 45-65 years in good health. DNA for the CDR3: TGTGCCAGCAGCCCGGGTATCTCCTACGAGCAGTACTTC. Translated, it gives CASSPGISYEQYF.